The 30 T cell receptor beta chains below were found in one sample sequenced in a study of blood T cell repertoires in COVID-19. Method: immunoSEQ multiplex PCR; TCRdb's copy keeps in-frame clones and lacks some. The data contain some 300,000 clones, 75% to 90% of them seen just once; the ten biggest clones take up over 5%. Source material: peripheral blood. These receptors all stem from a woman aged 45-60 years with COVID-19, enrolled during active disease.

The chain joins TRBV21-1 to TRBJ1-4; the tabulated D call, TRBD1, remains unverified against the DNA. TRBV21-1 is tagged as a pseudogene. This CDR3 region has 10 residues. The CDR3: CARPRRGKFF. CDR3 in DNA: TGTGCCAGGCCGCGCAGGGGAAAGTTTTTT.

The J gene is TRBJ1-2, the V gene TRBV3-1 (or the pseudogene TRBV3-2), with 8 bases fitting TRBD1. This CDR3 has 17 residues. Trimming cost V 1 base and J 3 bases; bases outside gene matches: 10. The V gene's germline CDR1 is LGHDT and CDR2 YNNKEL (reference sequence). The CDR3 region is CASSQVPNPTGDYGYTF. The CDR3 DNA reads as TGTGCCAGCAGCCAAGTGCCCAACCCGACAGGGGACTATGGCTACACCTTC.

The chain joins TRBV28 to TRBJ2-7; D may be TRBD2 (6 bases). CDR1 is MDHEN, CDR2 SYDVKM, per germline. The CDR3 is 17 residues long. V was shortened by 3 bases and J by 1 base, with 19 bases between the two germline ends. The CDR3 region has the DNA TGTGCCAGCAGTTTTTGGGGAGGAGGGGAGCGTTCCTACGAGCAGTACTTC. Encoded protein: CASSFWGGGERSYEQYF.

This chain connects TRBV11-2 to TRBJ1-5, with D possibly being TRBD1 (5 bases). CDR1 and CDR2 from the germline V gene are SGHAT and FQNNGV. Trimming removed 1 base at V and 5 bases at J, with 12 bases between. The length of the CDR3 is 15 residues. For the CDR3, the DNA is TGTGCCAGCAGCTTAGTGGGGGGAGAAGATCAGCCCCAGCATTTT. Encoded protein: CASSLVGGEDQPQHF.

The V and J genes are TRBV7-2 and TRBJ2-7, with 10 nucleotides matching TRBD2. This CDR3 spans 16 amino acids. V lost 5 bases, J lost 5 bases, and 12 bases stayed unmatched. The germline CDR1 and CDR2 sequences are SGHTA and FQGNSA. DNA for the CDR3: TGTGCCAGCAGCCCCCAAGGCGGACTAGCGGTCCACGAGCAGTACTTC. Amino acids: CASSPQGGLAVHEQYF.

The chain joins TRBV5-1 to TRBJ1-2, with no clear D. The CDR3 has 15 amino acids. Germline values: CDR1 SGHRS, CDR2 YFSETQ. Trimming left V 0 bases short and J 8 bases short, with 17 bases between. The CDR3 loop reads CASSLVPGSDRGYTF. The CDR3 DNA is TGCGCCAGCAGCTTGGTGCCGGGGTCCGATAGGGGCTACACCTTC.

The chain couples TRBV10-2 to TRBJ2-5; the D gene is possibly TRBD1 (5 bases). CDR1 and CDR2 from the germline V gene are WSHSY and SAAADI. The CDR3 length is 14 residues. Trimming shortened V by 9 bases and J by 5 bases, and 19 bases separated the two germline ends. The CDR3 region is CASSFAGPQETQYF. The DNA of the CDR3 is TGCGCCAGTTCCTTTGCAGGGCCGCAGGAGACCCAGTACTTC.

The chain combines TRBV6-5 with TRBJ1-2; TRBD1 matches at 10 bases. Trimming cost V 9 bases and J 0 bases; bases outside gene matches: 7. The length of the CDR3 is 15 residues. Germline V gives CDR1 MNHEY, CDR2 SVGAGI. CDR3 sequence reads: CASKGDRGPNYGYTF. In nucleotides, the CDR3 is TGTGCCAGTAAGGGGGACAGGGGTCCTAACTATGGCTACACCTTC.

This chain uses TRBV6-5 with TRBJ2-7; 12 bases match TRBD2. CDR1 and CDR2 (germline): MNHEY, SVGAGI. Losses at the gene ends were 6 bases for V and 7 bases for J; bases not matched to a gene: 10. The CDR3 spans 15 residues. The CDR3 reads CASRRLAGVLGEQYF. DNA of the CDR3: TGTGCCAGCAGGAGACTAGCGGGAGTCTTGGGGGAGCAGTACTTC.

The rearrangement links TRBV15 to TRBJ2-7; D is uncertain. V gave up 0 bases and J gave up 6 bases, with 12 bases separating them. Germline CDR1 LNHNV, CDR2 YYDKDF (reference sequence). There are 14 residues in the CDR3. CDR3 nucleotide sequence: TGTGCCACCAGCAGAGATGTCGAGAACTCCGAGCAGTACTTC. Amino acids: CATSRDVENSEQYF. Full variable domain (missing parts from reference TRBV15 and TRBJ2-7): DAMVIQNPRYQVTQFGKPVTLSCSQTLNHNVMYWYQQKSSQAPKLLFHYYDKDFNNEADTPDNFQSRRPNTSFCFLDIRSPGLGDTAMYLCATSRDVENSEQYFGPGTRLTVT.

The chain recombines TRBV28 with TRBJ1-1, with D unclear. CDR3 length: 12 amino acids. Germline assignment: CDR1 MDHEN and CDR2 SYDVKM. Trimming cost V 7 bases and J 9 bases, with 15 bases left between them. The CDR3 nucleotides are TGTGCCAGCAAAGTTTCAGGCAGCCAAGCTTTCTTT. Translating it yields CASKVSGSQAFF.

This clone was counted once. The J gene is TRBJ2-7, the V gene TRBV7-2; 9 positions agree with TRBD2. Trimming removed 3 bases from V and 7 bases from J; junction bases left unmatched: 10. CDR1 SGHTA and CDR2 FQGNSA come from the germline V gene. The CDR3 extends over 15 amino acids. The CDR3 spells CASSFSVAGAYEQYF. The CDR3 DNA reads as TGTGCCAGCAGCTTTTCCGTAGCGGGAGCTTATGAGCAGTACTTC.

This rearrangement joins TRBV15 to TRBJ2-5, with D perhaps matching TRBD2 (5 bases). CDR3 length equals 15 residues. From germline, CDR1 is LNHNV and CDR2 YYDKDF (reference sequence). The germline V and J ends were trimmed by 0 bases and 4 bases, with 12 bases remaining between them. The chain's CDR3 is CATSRDRGTTETQYF. The CDR3 DNA follows: TGTGCCACCAGCAGAGACCGGGGTACTACAGAGACCCAGTACTTC.

This chain connects TRBV7-2 to TRBJ2-1; perhaps TRBD1 as D (5 bases). The CDR3 covers 15 residues. V shed 1 base and J shed 1 base, with 8 bases lying between them. Germline-derived CDR1 and CDR2 are SGHTA and FQGNSA. The CDR3 sequence: CASSLEGASYNEQFF. CDR3 sequence (DNA): TGTGCCAGCAGCTTAGAAGGGGCTTCCTACAATGAGCAGTTCTTC.

This sequence joins TRBV30 and TRBJ1-1, with D possibly matching TRBD1 (6 bases). The CDR3 is made up of 13 amino acids. Trimming stripped 3 bases from V and 3 bases from J, with 11 bases between. In germline, CDR1 is GTSNPN, CDR2 SVGIG (reference sequence). The CDR3 bases are TGTGCCTGGAGAGAGGACAGCTACACTGAAGCTTTCTTT. As protein: CAWREDSYTEAFF.

This chain connects TRBV9 to TRBJ2-3; 10 nucleotides line up with TRBD2. V lost 2 bases to trimming and J lost 5 bases; unmatched junction nucleotides: 5. Per the germline V gene, CDR1 is SGDLS and CDR2 is YYNGEE. This CDR3 is built from 15 residues. Here the CDR3 reads CASSVPLAGVDTQYF. As DNA, the CDR3 is TGTGCCAGCAGCGTTCCCCTAGCGGGAGTAGATACGCAGTATTTT.

This clone came up once. The CDR3 DNA sequence: TGCGCCAGCAGCCAGGATCTTCGGGGGACCAATCAGCCCCAGCATTTT. This translates into CASSQDLRGTNQPQHF. The chain has TRBV4-3 and TRBJ1-5; possible D gene TRBD1, 5 bases. Germline V gene sequence: CDR1 LGHNA, CDR2 YSLEER. This CDR3 has 16 residues. V dropped 3 bases and J dropped 3 bases, with 15 bases sitting between them.

The CDR3 bases are TGTGCCAGCAGAGACTTAAGAGACCCTTCCTACGAGCAGTACTTC. Translated: CASRDLRDPSYEQYF. The chain is built from TRBV28 and TRBJ2-7; D remains unclear. Germline CDR1 reads MDHEN; CDR2 reads SYDVKM. Trimming removed 6 bases from V and 1 base from J, with 16 bases in between. The CDR3 has 15 residues. The whole variable domain, filled in from reference TRBV28 and TRBJ2-7, reads DVKVTQSSRYLVKRTGEKVFLECVQDMDHENMFWYRQDPGLGLRLIYFSYDVKMKEKGDIPEGYSVSREKKERFSLILESASTNQTSMYLCASRDLRDPSYEQYFGPGTRLTVT.

The chain employs TRBV5-4 and TRBJ1-2, with TRBD1 matching 10 bases. Losses at the gene ends were 4 bases for V and 7 bases for J; bases not matched to a gene: 7. The CDR3 covers 14 residues. Germline CDR1 reads SGHNT; CDR2 reads YYREEE (reference sequence). CDR3 DNA: TGTGCCAGCAGCCTATTCGGGACAGGGGTTGGCTACACCTTC. Its translation: CASSLFGTGVGYTF.

V gene TRBV7-9 combines with J gene TRBJ1-4; 8 nucleotides align to TRBD1. Trimming took 5 bases from V and 4 from J; bases not matched to a gene: 6. The CDR3 runs 15 residues. Germline CDR1 SEHNR, CDR2 FQNEAQ (reference sequence). The CDR3 protein is CASSPRQGFNEKLFF. CDR3 DNA sequence: TGTGCCAGCAGCCCCCGACAGGGGTTTAATGAAAAACTGTTTTTT.

The V call is TRBV2, the J call TRBJ2-5, with D uncertain. Germline assignment: CDR1 SNHLY and CDR2 FYNNEI. CDR3 size: 15 residues. Trimming pared 4 bases from V and 0 bases from J, leaving 12 bases between. The CDR3 spells CASSAHRTNQETQYF. CDR3 bases: TGTGCCAGCAGTGCCCACCGAACTAACCAAGAGACCCAGTACTTC.

The chain has TRBV27 and TRBJ1-5; D remains unclear. CDR3 length: 12 residues. V was pared by 6 bases and J by 0 bases, with 3 bases between. Germline assignment: CDR1 MNHEY and CDR2 SMNVEV (reference sequence). CDR3 amino acids: CASSNSNQPQHF. The DNA of the CDR3 is TGTGCCAGCAGCAATAGCAATCAGCCCCAGCATTTT.

This rearrangement joins TRBV6-5 to TRBJ1-1, with 7 bases lining up with TRBD1. J was trimmed by 4 bases and V by 5 bases; bases with no gene match: 7. Germline CDR1 MNHEY, CDR2 SVGAGI. The CDR3 sequence is 14 residues long. CDR3 sequence (DNA): TGTGCCAGCAGTAGAATAGGGGGCCTCACTGAAGCTTTCTTT. Its protein is CASSRIGGLTEAFF.

The chain's CDR3 is CASSLAGVNEKLFF. Here the CDR3 DNA reads TGCGCCAGCAGCTTGGCAGGGGTTAATGAAAAACTGTTTTTT. The genes are TRBV5-1 and TRBJ1-4; D is possibly TRBD1 (6 bases). CDR1 is SGHRS, CDR2 YFSETQ, per germline. V gave up 0 bases and J gave up 4 bases, with 7 bases separating them. The CDR3 runs 14 residues. The full variable domain, with the rest looked up from reference TRBV5-1 and TRBJ1-4, is KAGVTQTPRYLIKTRGQQVTLSCSPISGHRSVSWYQQTPGQGLQFLFEYFSETQRNKGNFPGRFSGRQFSNSRSEMNVSTLELGDSALYLCASSLAGVNEKLFFGSGTQLSVL.

The chain uses TRBV7-9 and TRBJ2-7, with D possibly being TRBD2 (5 bases). Trimming removed 1 base at V and 0 bases at J, with 7 bases between. Germline CDR1 SEHNR, CDR2 FQNEAQ (reference sequence). This CDR3 is built from 14 residues. CDR3 region: CASSLDDYSYEQYF. The CDR3 DNA sequence: TGTGCCAGCAGCTTAGACGACTACTCCTACGAGCAGTACTTC.

The chain has TRBV7-8 and TRBJ2-3; weak D call: TRBD2 (6 bases). The ends were cut back, 6 bases at V and 2 bases at J, with 12 bases in the middle. This CDR3 contains 14 residues. Germline assignment: CDR1 SGHVS and CDR2 FQNEAQ. CDR3 coding DNA: TGTGCCAGCAGTCGTGGGACTCCCACAGATACGCAGTATTTT. Its protein is CASSRGTPTDTQYF.

This clone is a singleton in its sample. The chain combines TRBV30 with TRBJ1-5; 7 bases agree with TRBD1. Germline CDR1 is GTSNPN and CDR2 is SVGIG (reference sequence). The ends lost 0 bases at V and 6 bases at J; junction bases unmatched: 5. CDR3 length: 14 residues. CDR3: CAWSVQGGFQPQHF. Here the CDR3 DNA reads TGTGCCTGGAGTGTCCAAGGGGGCTTTCAGCCCCAGCATTTT.

The chain employs TRBV5-4 and TRBJ2-2; D may be TRBD1 (6 bases). The CDR3 covers 15 residues. Trimming took off 0 bases at V and 6 bases at J, with 12 bases between the two ends. The germline V gene has CDR1 SGHNT and CDR2 YYREEE (reference sequence). CDR3 protein: CASSLVQGVPGELFF. The CDR3 DNA reads TGTGCCAGCAGCTTGGTACAGGGAGTTCCCGGGGAGCTGTTTTTT.

The genes are TRBV11-2 and TRBJ2-4; TRBD2 matches 13 bases. Per the germline V gene, CDR1 is SGHAT and CDR2 is FQNNGV. Losses at the gene ends were 2 bases for V and 4 bases for J; bases not matched to a gene: 5. The CDR3 extends over 17 amino acids. The DNA for the CDR3 is TGTGCCAGCAGCTTAACTAGCGGGAGGGATCTAAAAAACATTCAGTACTTC. Translating it yields CASSLTSGRDLKNIQYF.

The CDR3, as DNA: TGTGCCAGTAGTATGTCGCGACTAGATCGCAATGAGCAGTTCTTC. It specifies CASSMSRLDRNEQFF. The chain joins TRBV19 to TRBJ2-1; D is perhaps TRBD2 (6 bases). V gave up 3 bases and J gave up 6 bases, with 15 bases separating them. Germline lookup yields CDR1 LNHDA and CDR2 SQIVND (reference sequence). The CDR3 covers 15 residues.